This T cell receptor beta chain came from a study of blood T cell repertoires in COVID-19. Across the whole study: Italy, Spain and the United States were the sources of the convalescent and acute COVID-19 samples. From T cells, B-cell-depleted T cells, or PBMCs came the material, which was cDNA or gDNA.

The authors' processing: For nucleated cells, counts were estimated from reference gene primer amplification. Measured with immunoSEQ multiplex PCR; TCRdb has only the in-frame clones, and not every one. From that table come the V and J calls and clone size; the DNA was used to work out D and trimming. The table shows under 250,000 clones, with 92% occurring only once. CDR1 is SGHRS and CDR2 is YFSETQ in the germline V gene. There are 13 residues in the CDR3. With 4 bases clipped from V and 9 bases from J, the junction kept 6 bases outside the gene matches. During active infection, Seattle patients enrolled and were then monitored through disease.

V and J are TRBV5-1 and TRBJ2-1, with 8 bases that match TRBD1. This TCR was sampled from a man aged 25-45 years with COVID-19, enrolled during active disease. Input material: peripheral blood. CDR3: CASSAVTGVEQFF. CDR3 sequence (DNA): TGCGCCAGCAGCGCGGTGACAGGGGTTGAGCAGTTCTTC.